This TCR beta chain was sequenced for a study of T cell responses to AZD1222 COVID-19 vaccine. Overall study findings and caveats: Mostly white British, mostly female donors; authors suggested clonal diversity may be underestimated. All repertoire sampling was performed exclusively after the peak T cell response. After two AZD1222 doses, spike-specific TCR breadth and depth rose versus day 0.

In this sample, this clone turned up a few times. Its target is not known. The assay was immunoSEQ multiplex PCR, and TCRdb's table has in-frame clones only and misses some. The table includes approximately 300,000 clones, 90% to 95% detected once. Germline values: CDR1 SEHNR, CDR2 FQNEAQ (reference sequence). V was trimmed by 5 bases and J by 10 bases, leaving 9 bases between them. This CDR3 is 11 amino acids long. The sequence was collected from an adult who received the AZD1222 COVID-19 vaccine. The V and J genes are TRBV7-9 and TRBJ2-1; unclear D gene. The sample here was peripheral blood, taken 28 days after the second AZD1222 dose. CDR3 DNA sequence: TGTGCCAGCAGCCCGTCCCAAGAGCAGTTCTTC. Translating gives CASSPSQEQFF.